This passage covers 25 T cell receptor beta chains from one sample sequenced in a study of blood T cell repertoires in COVID-19 (TCRdb year 2020). The library came from the immunoSEQ multiplex PCR assay. In its TCRdb copy, this immuneACCESS table keeps in-frame sequences only and misses some clones. Where compared with another copy, unresolved V genes explain less than half of these, and the others have no known cause. In this sample the table shows roughly 250,000 clones, roughly nine tenths of which occur a single time. The ten largest clones add up to just under 6.5% of the sample. Material: PBMCs or T cells enriched from blood (not recorded which). The receptor set was obtained from a woman aged 25 to 39 with acute COVID-19.

V is TRBV19 and J is TRBJ1-5; 9 bases fit TRBD1. The length of the CDR3 is 15 residues. With V trimmed by 6 bases and J by 3 bases, 6 bases remained unmatched. The germline CDR1 and CDR2 sequences are LNHDA and SQIVND (reference sequence). The CDR3 sequence is CASRLDRGANQPQHF. Here the CDR3 DNA reads TGTGCCAGTAGGCTGGACAGGGGAGCCAATCAGCCCCAGCATTTT. Using reference TRBV19 and TRBJ1-5 for the parts outside the CDR3, the full variable domain is DGGITQSPKYLFRKEGQNVTLSCEQNLNHDAMYWYRQDPGQGLRLIYYSQIVNDFQKGDIAEGYSVSREKKESFPLTVTSAQKNPTAFYLCASRLDRGANQPQHFGDGTRLSIL.

This chain joins TRBV5-1 and TRBJ1-2; a weak D match, TRBD1 (5 bases). The germline CDR1 and CDR2 sequences are SGHRS and YFSETQ. The V gene lost 0 bases and the J gene lost 5 bases, with 11 bases spanning the gap. The CDR3 has 14 residues. The CDR3: CASSLDRLSYGYTF. The CDR3 DNA reads as TGCGCCAGCAGCTTGGACAGGCTTTCATATGGCTACACCTTC.

The chain combines TRBV18 with TRBJ2-5; D may be TRBD2 (5 bases). Germline V lookup: CDR1 KGHSH, CDR2 LQKENI. Trimming removed 4 bases from V and 2 bases from J, with 8 bases in between. The CDR3 is 13 residues long. The CDR3 DNA is TGTGCCAGCTCACAGGGAGTTCAAGAGACCCAGTACTTC. As protein: CASSQGVQETQYF.

The V and J genes are TRBV7-3 and TRBJ1-3; TRBD1 agrees at 10 bases. The CDR3 contains 18 residues. Germline V gives CDR1 SGHTA, CDR2 FQGTGA. The V gene end was trimmed by 5 bases and the J gene end by 4 bases; junction bases not matched to a gene: 14. The CDR3 DNA is TGTGCCAGCAGCGCCCACGGGATGGGACAGGGGTCAGGAAACACCATATATTTT. This gives the protein CASSAHGMGQGSGNTIYF.

Concerning this clone: Other DNA variants within this sample encode the same CDR3. The chain couples TRBV28 to TRBJ2-3; 8 bases are shared with TRBD2. V lost 6 bases and J lost 6; bases outside the gene matches: 8. The germline CDR1 and CDR2 sequences are MDHEN and SYDVKM. The CDR3 runs 14 residues. CDR3 coding DNA: TGTGCCAGCAGCCTGGGAGCGGGAGTCGATACGCAGTATTTT. Translated: CASSLGAGVDTQYF.

This clone has a handful of counts. Different DNA sequences within this sample yield the same CDR3. V gene TRBV2 combines with J gene TRBJ1-4; 7 bases are a match to TRBD1. This CDR3 has 15 residues. CDR1 and CDR2 (germline): SNHLY, FYNNEI. The V segment lost 4 bases and the J segment 0 bases; nucleotides outside the gene matches: 2. CDR3 bases: TGTGCCAGCAGTGGACAGGGCGCAACTAATGAAAAACTGTTTTTT. Translated: CASSGQGATNEKLFF.

With regard to this clone: This same CDR3 is encoded by further DNA sequences in the sample. The rearrangement joins TRBV2 to TRBJ2-7; D is uncertain. The CDR3 is 12 residues long. In germline, CDR1 is SNHLY, CDR2 FYNNEI. V was cut by 2 bases and J by 2 bases, with 4 bases left in between. DNA of the CDR3: TGTGCCAGCAGTGAATCGGCCTACGAGCAGTACTTC. Its translation: CASSESAYEQYF.

The chain joins TRBV4-1 to TRBJ2-5, with D possibly TRBD1 on 5 matching bases. V was trimmed by 1 base and J by 2 bases, leaving 5 bases between them. This CDR3 comprises 13 residues. The germline gives CDR1 MGHRA, CDR2 YSYEKL. CDR3 nucleotides: TGCGCCAGCAGCCAAGGACAGCAAGAGACCCAGTACTTC. It translates to CASSQGQQETQYF.

The chain joins TRBV4-1 to TRBJ1-1; 8 bases align to TRBD1. Germline V lookup: CDR1 MGHRA, CDR2 YSYEKL. The CDR3 covers 19 residues. The J segment lost 3 bases and the V segment lost 5 bases, leaving 20 bases of the junction unmatched. The CDR3 loop reads CASSLTNPGQAARDTEAFF. The CDR3 region has the DNA TGCGCCAGCAGCTTAACGAACCCGGGACAGGCCGCACGTGACACTGAAGCTTTCTTT.

The rearrangement links TRBV5-1 to TRBJ2-5; 15 nucleotides line up with TRBD2. Germline assignment: CDR1 SGHRS and CDR2 YFSETQ. This CDR3 has 21 residues. V trimming: 0 bases; J trimming: 1 base; junction bases outside the gene matches: 13. CDR3 DNA: TGCGCCAGCAGCTTGGATTTAGGGACTAGCGGGGGGTCTTACCCCCAAGAGACCCAGTACTTC. Translation: CASSLDLGTSGGSYPQETQYF.

The chain has TRBV5-1 and TRBJ1-2; 8 positions agree with TRBD1. This CDR3 spans 17 amino acids. V gave up 0 bases and J gave up 4 bases; unmatched junction bases: 11. From germline, CDR1 is SGHRS and CDR2 YFSETQ. For the CDR3, the DNA is TGCGCCAGCAGCTTGGGGGGACAGGTGGATTCGGGCTATGGCTACACCTTC. This gives the protein CASSLGGQVDSGYGYTF.

The gene calls are TRBV3-1 (or the pseudogene TRBV3-2) and TRBJ1-1; perhaps TRBD1 as D (5 bases). Looked up from germline, CDR1 is LGHDT and CDR2 is YNNKEL (reference sequence). With 1 base removed from V and 2 bases from J, the gap between germline ends came to 8 bases. This CDR3 comprises 14 residues. DNA for the CDR3: TGTGCCAGCAGCCAAGGGGGGGTAAACACTGAAGCTTTCTTT. Amino acids: CASSQGGVNTEAFF.

The gene calls are TRBV28 and TRBJ1-5; D might be TRBD1 (5 bases). This CDR3 has 16 amino acids. V was trimmed by 2 bases and J by 3 bases, leaving 14 bases between them. Germline V gene lookup returns CDR1 MDHEN and CDR2 SYDVKM. CDR3 region: CASSLGLAGLNQPQHF. The CDR3, as DNA: TGTGCCAGCAGTTTAGGTTTGGCAGGGCTCAATCAGCCCCAGCATTTT. The full variable domain, rest sourced from reference TRBV28 and TRBJ1-5, is DVKVTQSSRYLVKRTGEKVFLECVQDMDHENMFWYRQDPGLGLRLIYFSYDVKMKEKGDIPEGYSVSREKKERFSLILESASTNQTSMYLCASSLGLAGLNQPQHFGDGTRLSIL.

This clone was picked up one time. This chain joins TRBV7-2 and TRBJ2-7, with TRBD2 identical over 14 bases. Germline loops: CDR1 SGHTA, CDR2 FQGNSA. The CDR3 covers 16 residues. V lost 5 bases and J lost 4; bases outside the gene matches: 7. CDR3 nucleotide sequence: TGTGCCAGCAGCCCCAGACTAGCGGGAGGGCCTTACGAGCAGTACTTC. Translation gives CASSPRLAGGPYEQYF.

This chain connects TRBV10-3 to TRBJ2-5; D not resolved. CDR1 is ENHRY and CDR2 is SYGVKD in the germline V gene. CDR3 length equals 13 residues. V lost 8 bases, J lost 5 bases, and 15 bases lay in between. CDR3 protein: CAIPTPPGETQYF. The CDR3, as DNA: TGTGCCATCCCTACCCCTCCCGGTGAGACCCAGTACTTC.

The chain joins TRBV6-5 to TRBJ1-1, with D possibly being TRBD1 (6 bases). This CDR3 comprises 13 residues. V dropped 8 bases and J dropped 1 base, with 11 bases sitting between them. CDR1 and CDR2 (germline): MNHEY, SVGAGI. Here the CDR3 reads CASGYRENTEAFF. The CDR3 bases are TGTGCCAGCGGATACAGGGAGAACACTGAAGCTTTCTTT.

The chain joins TRBV29-1 to TRBJ2-3; possibly TRBD2 for D (6 bases). CDR3 length: 14 amino acids. Trimming shortened V by 3 bases and J by 4 bases, and 14 bases separated the two germline ends. The V gene's germline CDR1 is SQVTM and CDR2 ANQGSEA. The CDR3 DNA follows: TGCAGCGTTGAGGAGGGGTGGTGGTCAGATACGCAGTATTTT. This translates into CSVEEGWWSDTQYF.

The chain carries TRBV3-1 (or the pseudogene TRBV3-2) and TRBJ1-2; D possibly corresponds to TRBD1 (5 bases). The CDR3 loop spans 13 amino acids. The germline gives CDR1 LGHDT, CDR2 YNNKEL (reference sequence). V was clipped by 1 base and J by 2 bases, with 5 bases between them. The CDR3 DNA reads TGTGCCAGCAGCCAAGGACAGAACTATGGCTACACCTTC. Residues: CASSQGQNYGYTF.

This chain connects TRBV9 to TRBJ2-3, with 7 nucleotides matching TRBD2. Germline V gene lookup returns CDR1 SGDLS and CDR2 YYNGEE. J gave up 2 bases and V 4 bases, and 7 bases lay outside the gene matches. This CDR3 has 15 residues. The CDR3 loop is CASSPRGGDTDTQYF. In DNA form, the CDR3 reads TGTGCCAGCAGCCCGCGGGGAGGGGACACAGATACGCAGTATTTT.

This chain links TRBV19 with TRBJ2-3, with 14 bases lining up with TRBD2. The trim removed 6 bases at V and 7 bases at J, leaving 9 bases unmatched. The germline gives CDR1 LNHDA, CDR2 SQIVND (reference sequence). This CDR3 is 16 amino acids long. The CDR3 sequence: CASRTSGGAGKNTQYF. CDR3 nucleotides: TGTGCCAGTAGGACTAGCGGGGGGGCCGGAAAAAATACGCAGTATTTT.

The CDR3 DNA reads as TGTGCCAGCAGTTTAGGGTTAGGGGAAAGCACAGATACGCAGTATTTT. Encoded protein: CASSLGLGESTDTQYF. The V and J genes are TRBV28 and TRBJ2-3, with D possibly TRBD1 on 5 matching bases. The germline V gene has CDR1 MDHEN and CDR2 SYDVKM. V lost 2 bases and J 0 bases, leaving 12 bases between the germline ends. The CDR3 is 16 residues long.

The chain recombines TRBV28 with TRBJ2-4; 7 positions match TRBD1. Germline CDR1 reads MDHEN; CDR2 reads SYDVKM. This CDR3 contains 15 residues. V dropped 7 bases and J dropped 6; count of bases not matched to a gene: 12. The CDR3 loop is CASTGQTRRGNIQYF. The DNA for the CDR3 is TGTGCCAGCACGGGACAGACTCGAAGGGGAAACATTCAGTACTTC. Variable domain in full (rest from reference TRBV28 and TRBJ2-4): DVKVTQSSRYLVKRTGEKVFLECVQDMDHENMFWYRQDPGLGLRLIYFSYDVKMKEKGDIPEGYSVSREKKERFSLILESASTNQTSMYLCASTGQTRRGNIQYFGAGTRLSVL.

This clone is a singleton in its sample. The rearrangement links TRBV7-8 to TRBJ2-5; possible D gene TRBD2, 6 bases. The germline V and J ends were trimmed by 5 bases and 11 bases, with 18 bases remaining between them. This CDR3 spans 13 amino acids. Per the germline V gene, CDR1 is SGHVS and CDR2 is FQNEAQ. In DNA form, the CDR3 reads TGTGCCAGCAGCCCCATTGGGGCGGGGAGGCAGTACTTC. It encodes CASSPIGAGRQYF.

This chain links TRBV27 with TRBJ2-7; the match to TRBD1 covers 8 bases. The CDR3 length is 16 residues. V trimming: 6 bases; J trimming: 3 bases; junction bases outside the gene matches: 13. Germline CDR1 and CDR2: MNHEY and SMNVEV (reference sequence). Written as DNA, the CDR3 is TGTGCCAGCAGCCGCCGAAGGACAGGGATACTCTACGAGCAGTACTTC. This encodes CASSRRRTGILYEQYF.

V gene TRBV28 combines with J gene TRBJ2-5; 14 bases fit TRBD2. The CDR3 length is 16 residues. Germline-derived CDR1 and CDR2 are MDHEN and SYDVKM. With 5 bases clipped from V and 5 bases from J, the junction kept 7 bases outside the gene matches. CDR3: CASSPGTSGRGETQYF. The CDR3 DNA follows: TGTGCCAGCAGTCCCGGGACTAGCGGGAGAGGCGAGACCCAGTACTTC.